This T cell receptor (beta chain) stems from a study of shared clonotypes between healthy human individuals. Study context: Every donor yielded three CD4 naive, three CD4 memory, two CD8 naive and one CD8 memory plate.

Clones were sequenced by immunoSEQ multiplex PCR, and TCRdb holds only the in-frame ones, with some missing. The repertoire includes fewer than 2.5 million clones, over 85% of them detected once, and about 0.34% sits in the top ten. The sample consisted of naive CD4+ T cells from PBMCs. Sample subset: CD45RA+ positively selected. The sequence came from a man aged 18 to 35 in good health. Some clones in this sample may be carry-over from other donors' samples.

The CDR3 nucleotides read TGTGCCAGCGGCGGTCAGGGGAGCGATACGCAGTATTTT. Its translation is CASGGQGSDTQYF. The chain links TRBV2 to TRBJ2-3, with D possibly TRBD1 on 6 matching bases. This CDR3 is built from 13 residues. Deletions cut 8 bases from V and 6 bases from J, with 15 bases between. CDR1 is SNHLY, CDR2 FYNNEI, per germline.